The 2 T cell receptor beta chains presented below share a single source sample, sequenced in a study of post-analysis software for immune sequencing data. General study results and limits: TRBV5-6, TRBV5-1 and TRBV20-1 belonged to a set of a handful of TRBV segments that were more frequent in patients than controls.

Built from TCR beta cDNA, the libraries had unique molecular identifiers in them. TCRdb independently ran MiXCR on the PCR reads; one entry per CDR3 protein. The sample yields about 570,000 distinct CDR3 sequences, around a third seen once. These receptors have no identified antigens. The sample consisted of blood. Every receptor here comes from a girl aged 2-17 years with multiple sclerosis.

The V call is TRBV5-1, the J call TRBJ2-3; 8 bases map to TRBD2. Germline V gene sequence: CDR1 SGHRS, CDR2 YFSETQ. The CDR3 is 17 residues long. Unmatched junction bases numbered 9, after V lost 1 base and J lost 2 bases. As DNA, the CDR3 is TGCGCCAGCAGCTTGCGTGGCGGGGGGCTTCTCACAGATACGCAGTATTTT. Residues: CASSLRGGGLLTDTQYF.

The chain employs TRBV18 and TRBJ1-1; D is possibly TRBD1 (5 bases). The CDR3 sequence is 14 residues long. With 4 bases removed from V and 4 bases from J, the gap between germline ends came to 13 bases. Per the germline V gene, CDR1 is KGHSH and CDR2 is LQKENI. The CDR3 bases are TGTGCCAGCTCACAGGCCCAGAGGGGCACTGAAGCTTTCTTT. This sequence encodes CASSQAQRGTEAFF.